The clone carrying this TCR beta chain has only one observation. Its antigen is not identified. These data originate in a study of cytomegalovirus exposure and HLA in healthy donors. Assay: immunoSEQ multiplex PCR; the TCRdb copy retains only in-frame clones and omits some. Altogether 120,000 or so clones are present, 85% to 90% being singletons, with the ten largest covering about 2.1%. Study-wide results and caveats: Reports credit the classifier with highly specific, highly sensitive diagnosis of cytomegalovirus status. Investigators reported 150 to 200 TCR beta chains as tied to cytomegalovirus.

It was the roughly 130-subject validation cohort, separate from the roughly 700-subject first cohort, to which the donors belonged. Trimming cost V 6 bases and J 1 base, with 15 bases left between them. The germline CDR1 and CDR2 sequences are SNHLY and FYNNEI. The CDR3 is 15 amino acids. Sequencing was done on a sample of PBMCs. This TCR was sampled from a woman under 30 in good health and CMV-seronegative. This chain joins TRBV2 and TRBJ1-1; D might be TRBD1 (6 bases). CDR3 loop: CASRGKGQPNTEAFF. The CDR3 coding sequence is TGTGCCAGCAGGGGTAAAGGACAGCCGAACACTGAAGCTTTCTTT.